This TCR beta chain came from a study of cytomegalovirus exposure and HLA in healthy donors. For the study at large: The 120 or so validation repertoires were produced on the same platform as the 650 or so repertoires of the first cohort. This was reported in a later analysis.

A word on this clone: Its antigen is as yet unknown.

The CDR3 is 16 amino acids. In germline, CDR1 is LGHNA, CDR2 YSLEER. The V end lost 0 bases, the J end lost 0 bases, and 9 bases lay between the germline ends. Study-wide points: It was reportedly the case that the classifier diagnosed cytomegalovirus status with high specificity and sensitivity. Researchers catalogued approximately 170 TCR beta chains as cytomegalovirus-associated. Most TCRs appeared rarely, but some public TCRs recurred in many donors.

Libraries were prepared by immunoSEQ multiplex PCR; TCRdb keeps only in-frame clonotypes and omits some of them. The table shows roughly 330,000 clones, with roughly 87% occurring only once. Material for sequencing was PBMCs. The TCR was taken from a woman in her thirties in good health and CMV-seropositive. The chain carries TRBV4-3 and TRBJ2-1; no definite D call. The CDR3, as DNA: TGCGCCAGCAGCCAAGATCACTTCAGCTCCTACAATGAGCAGTTCTTC. It yields the protein CASSQDHFSSYNEQFF.